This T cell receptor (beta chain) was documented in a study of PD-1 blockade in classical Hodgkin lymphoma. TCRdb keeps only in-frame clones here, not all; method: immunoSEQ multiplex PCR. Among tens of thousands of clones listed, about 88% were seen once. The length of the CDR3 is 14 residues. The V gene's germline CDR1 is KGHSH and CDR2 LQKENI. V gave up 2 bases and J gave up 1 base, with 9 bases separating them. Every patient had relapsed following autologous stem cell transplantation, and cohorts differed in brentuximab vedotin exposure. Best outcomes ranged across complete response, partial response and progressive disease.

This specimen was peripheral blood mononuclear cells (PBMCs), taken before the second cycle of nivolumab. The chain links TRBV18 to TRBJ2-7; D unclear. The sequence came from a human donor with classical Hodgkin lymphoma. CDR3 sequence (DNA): TGTGCCAGCTCACCAGAGATCACATCCTACGAGCAGTACTTC. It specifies CASSPEITSYEQYF.